This TCR beta chain comes out of a study of shared clonotypes between healthy human individuals. A CD45RA-negative memory subset and a CD45RA+ naive subset were separated from the CD4+ cells. General observations from the study: Between a handful of donors, naive CD4 clonotypes were shared at a level of about 5%.

In regard to this clone: What it binds is not known.

The table came from immunoSEQ multiplex PCR; TCRdb's copy has only in-frame clones and leaves some out. The profile shows a few million clones, roughly 95% of them singletons. This CDR3 has 14 residues. CDR1 and CDR2 (germline): SNHLY, FYNNEI. Unmatched junction bases numbered 5, after V lost 5 bases and J lost 7 bases. Material: naive CD4+ T cells sorted from blood. Subset in this sample: CD45RA+ positively selected. This receptor was identified in a man aged 18-30 years in good health. The chain joins TRBV2 to TRBJ2-5; 12 nucleotides align to TRBD2. CDR3: CASSTSGGSLTQYF. The CDR3 bases are TGTGCCAGCAGTACTAGCGGGGGGTCTTTGACCCAGTACTTC.